The present entry profiles one TCR beta chain with its context. The table came from immunoSEQ multiplex PCR; TCRdb's copy has only in-frame clones and leaves some out. The table shows some 160,000 clones, with approximately 80% occurring only once. The data were taken from a study of blood T cell repertoires in COVID-19. Turning to the study itself: Sources were T cells, B-cell-depleted T cells, or PBMCs; the material itself was cDNA or gDNA.

Germline values: CDR1 SEHNR, CDR2 FQNEAQ (reference sequence). There are 15 residues in the CDR3. With 5 bases clipped from V and 3 bases from J, the junction kept 10 bases outside the gene matches. The source is a human donor in a cohort sampled during active COVID-19. The sequencing input was peripheral blood. This rearrangement joins TRBV7-9 to TRBJ2-7; 7 positions agree with TRBD1. The CDR3 loop is CASSRGQSLYYEQYF. The CDR3 nucleotides read TGTGCCAGCAGCCGGGGACAGAGCCTGTACTACGAGCAGTACTTC.